The 25 T cell receptor beta chains in this list originate from one sample, sequenced in a study of radiation and T cells in renal cell carcinoma. Time point indicated: blood 4 weeks post-SBRT, at nephrectomy. Treatment indicated: 15 Gy SBRT to primary tumor, nephrectomy 4 weeks later. The table came from immunoSEQ multiplex PCR; TCRdb's copy has only in-frame clones and leaves some out. The sample carries 80,000 or so clones, around 89% recorded once. Material: blood, obtained from a patient whose treatment included radiotherapy and nephrectomy. The source of these receptors is an older woman with renal cell carcinoma.

This chain joins TRBV7-6 and TRBJ2-2; TRBD2 agrees at 9 bases. Germline CDR1 SGHVS, CDR2 FNYEAQ. The V gene end was trimmed by 1 base and the J gene end by 4 bases; junction bases not matched to a gene: 7. The CDR3 is 17 residues long. CDR3 protein: CASSLGVAGDATGELFF. The CDR3 DNA sequence: TGTGCCAGCAGCTTAGGAGTAGCGGGGGATGCCACCGGGGAGCTGTTTTTT.

V usage is TRBV5-1 and J usage is TRBJ2-3; the D is unclear. Trimming shortened V by 0 bases and J by 10 bases, and 9 bases separated the two germline ends. CDR1 and CDR2 from the germline V gene are SGHRS and YFSETQ. This CDR3 has 12 residues. CDR3 protein: CASSLAGTSQYF. DNA of the CDR3: TGCGCCAGCAGCTTGGCTGGCACCTCGCAGTATTTT.

A remark on this clone: Germline and junction disagree at one end, which may indicate a read error. This chain joins TRBV7-7 and TRBJ2-6; D may be TRBD1 or TRBD2 (5 bases each). The CDR3 consists of 15 residues. From germline, CDR1 is SSHAT and CDR2 FNYEAQ (reference sequence). Here the CDR3 reads CASSSGAAGANVLTF. The CDR3 region has the DNA TGTGCTAGCAGTTCCGGGGCGGCTGGGGCCAACGTCCTGACTTTC.

V usage is TRBV7-9 and J usage is TRBJ2-3; 9 bases map to TRBD2. Germline V gene data show CDR1 as SEHNR and CDR2 as FQNEAQ (reference sequence). The V segment lost 8 bases and the J segment 0 bases; nucleotides outside the gene matches: 3. The CDR3 sequence is 14 residues long. The CDR3 protein is CASGTSRSTDTQYF. CDR3 DNA: TGTGCCAGCGGGACTAGCCGTAGCACAGATACGCAGTATTTT.

Only a few counts were recorded for this clone. For the CDR3, the DNA is TGCGCCAGCAGCTTGGATCTGCTAACGAGCGCTGAAGCTTTCTTT. Translation: CASSLDLLTSAEAFF. The chain joins TRBV5-1 to TRBJ1-1, with D uncertain. In germline, CDR1 is SGHRS, CDR2 YFSETQ. V was clipped by 0 bases and J by 6 bases, with 15 bases between them. This CDR3 is 15 amino acids long.

This chain uses TRBV2 with TRBJ2-7; 8 bases map to TRBD1. This CDR3 contains 15 residues. Germline values: CDR1 SNHLY, CDR2 FYNNEI. J gave up 3 bases and V 4 bases, and 8 bases lay outside the gene matches. In nucleotides, the CDR3 is TGTGCCAGCAGTGTTCGGACAGGGCTATTCTACGAGCAGTACTTC. This encodes CASSVRTGLFYEQYF.

This chain joins TRBV30 and TRBJ1-2; 7 nucleotides align to TRBD1. CDR3 size: 14 residues. Germline V gives CDR1 GTSNPN, CDR2 SVGIG (reference sequence). Trimming at V came to 3 bases and at J to 8 bases, leaving 12 bases not matched to a gene. CDR3 sequence: CAWRRTGGSDGYTF. The DNA of the CDR3 is TGTGCCTGGAGAAGGACAGGTGGTAGTGACGGCTACACCTTC.

The chain has TRBV5-1 and TRBJ1-3; D not certain. In germline, CDR1 is SGHRS, CDR2 YFSETQ. V was cut by 0 bases and J by 1 base, with 8 bases left in between. The CDR3 has 15 amino acids. The CDR3 loop reads CASSLVAGSGNTIYF. CDR3 coding DNA: TGCGCCAGCAGCTTGGTGGCGGGTTCTGGAAACACCATATATTTT.

The chain links TRBV9 to TRBJ1-3; D unresolved. The CDR3 consists of 15 residues. V lost 0 bases and J lost 0, with 7 bases in between. Germline CDR1 and CDR2: SGDLS and YYNGEE. This CDR3 reads CASSVEWNSGNTIYF. The CDR3 nucleotides read TGTGCCAGCAGCGTAGAGTGGAACTCTGGAAACACCATATATTTT.

The chain uses TRBV6-6 and TRBJ2-1; 8 positions match TRBD2. Germline-derived CDR1 and CDR2 are MNHNY and SVGAGI (reference sequence). V was clipped by 6 bases and J by 6 bases; unmatched bases: 13. This CDR3 spans 16 amino acids. CDR3 sequence (DNA): TGTGCCAGCAGCCCTCAGGCGAGACTAGCGAGCAATGAGCAGTTCTTC. As protein: CASSPQARLASNEQFF.

The V and J genes are TRBV28 and TRBJ2-1, with D perhaps TRBD2 (5 bases). This CDR3 is 14 amino acids long. V was clipped by 6 bases and J by 0 bases, with 9 bases between them. Germline V gives CDR1 MDHEN, CDR2 SYDVKM. CDR3 in amino acids: CASREGSSYNEQFF. The CDR3 DNA follows: TGTGCCAGCAGAGAGGGAAGCTCCTACAATGAGCAGTTCTTC.

The chain combines TRBV27 with TRBJ1-1; D not resolved. CDR1 is MNHEY, CDR2 SMNVEV, per germline (reference sequence). V lost 0 bases and J lost 5, with 10 bases in between. There are 14 residues in the CDR3. CDR3: CASSLSGLWTEAFF. The CDR3 nucleotides are TGTGCCAGCAGTTTATCTGGGTTGTGGACTGAAGCTTTCTTT.

The CDR3 loop is CASSSPGDWTEAFF. The CDR3 DNA follows: TGTGCCAGCAGTTCCCCAGGGGATTGGACTGAAGCTTTCTTT. The V gene is TRBV6-5, the J gene TRBJ1-1; D possibly corresponds to TRBD1 (6 bases). The CDR3 sequence is 14 residues long. V was clipped by 4 bases and J by 5 bases, with 14 bases between them. Germline CDR1 MNHEY, CDR2 SVGAGI.

This sequence joins TRBV11-2 and TRBJ1-1; D not certain. The CDR3 is 14 amino acids. With 5 bases removed from V and 0 bases from J, the gap between germline ends came to 10 bases. Germline V gene lookup returns CDR1 SGHAT and CDR2 FQNNGV. CDR3 amino acids: CASSHAGVNTEAFF. The CDR3 DNA reads as TGTGCCAGCAGCCATGCTGGAGTGAACACTGAAGCTTTCTTT.

The chain has TRBV6-5 and TRBJ1-1; 7 positions agree with TRBD1. Per germline, CDR1 MNHEY and CDR2 SVGAGI. This CDR3 comprises 12 residues. Trimming took 7 bases from V and 7 from J; bases not matched to a gene: 6. The CDR3 coding sequence is TGTGCCAGCATTAAGGGGGACAGTGAAGCTTTCTTT. Its translation is CASIKGDSEAFF.

V gene TRBV5-1 combines with J gene TRBJ1-2, with D uncertain. CDR1 and CDR2 from the germline V gene are SGHRS and YFSETQ. With 4 bases removed from V and 4 bases from J, the gap between germline ends came to 11 bases. CDR3 length equals 13 residues. DNA for the CDR3: TGCGCCAGCAGCCCGGCGGAGAGCTATGGCTACACCTTC. This translates into CASSPAESYGYTF.

The V call is TRBV7-9, the J call TRBJ2-1; TRBD2 matches at 9 bases. The CDR3 extends over 15 amino acids. V dropped 3 bases and J dropped 4; count of bases not matched to a gene: 4. Germline CDR1 SEHNR, CDR2 FQNEAQ (reference sequence). CDR3 sequence reads: CASSFGLAGYNEQFF. The CDR3 region has the DNA TGTGCCAGCAGCTTCGGGCTAGCGGGGTACAATGAGCAGTTCTTC.

The rearrangement joins TRBV11-2 to TRBJ2-2; D unresolved. The length of the CDR3 is 15 residues. V dropped 6 bases and J dropped 2 bases, with 13 bases sitting between them. The germline V gene has CDR1 SGHAT and CDR2 FQNNGV. The CDR3 here is CASSRTRDNTGELFF. The CDR3 DNA reads as TGTGCCAGCAGTCGTACCCGCGATAACACCGGGGAGCTGTTTTTT.

The V and J genes are TRBV5-1 and TRBJ2-1; the D call may be TRBD1 or TRBD2 (5 bases each). The length of the CDR3 is 15 residues. V was shortened by 0 bases and J by 4 bases, with 11 bases between the two germline ends. CDR1 and CDR2 (germline): SGHRS, YFSETQ. For the CDR3, the DNA is TGCGCCAGCAGCTTGGTCGGGGCTACTTACAATGAGCAGTTCTTC. Translating it yields CASSLVGATYNEQFF.

V gene TRBV6-1 combines with J gene TRBJ1-5, with D maybe TRBD1 (6 bases). V was cut by 6 bases and J by 4 bases, with 13 bases left in between. The germline CDR1 and CDR2 sequences are MNHNS and SASEGT. The CDR3 loop spans 14 amino acids. The CDR3 sequence is CASRYRENNQPQHF. CDR3 nucleotide sequence: TGTGCCAGCAGGTACAGGGAGAATAATCAGCCCCAGCATTTT.

This rearrangement joins TRBV9 to TRBJ1-6; D ambiguous. V lost 6 bases and J 7 bases, leaving 8 bases between the germline ends. The V gene's germline CDR1 is SGDLS and CDR2 YYNGEE. The CDR3 sequence is 12 residues long. CDR3 amino acids: CASNHMNSPLHF. CDR3 nucleotides: TGTGCCAGCAACCACATGAATTCACCCCTCCACTTT.

V and J are TRBV28 and TRBJ2-7, with 9 bases that match TRBD1. V was clipped by 5 bases and J by 4 bases; unmatched bases: 9. This CDR3 is 15 amino acids long. Germline-derived CDR1 and CDR2 are MDHEN and SYDVKM. CDR3 residues: CASSLRDRVSYEQYF. For the CDR3, the DNA is TGTGCCAGCAGTCTCCGGGACAGGGTTTCGTACGAGCAGTACTTC.

The rearrangement uses TRBV29-1 and TRBJ1-1; 7 bases are shared with TRBD1. The CDR3 is made up of 12 amino acids. Germline V gene lookup returns CDR1 SQVTM and CDR2 ANQGSEA. Trimming took 7 bases from V and 4 from J; bases not matched to a gene: 6. CDR3 region: CSAQTGITEAFF. CDR3 nucleotide sequence: TGCAGCGCCCAGACAGGGATCACTGAAGCTTTCTTT.

The chain recombines TRBV4-1 with TRBJ1-2; the D is unclear. The V gene's germline CDR1 is MGHRA and CDR2 YSYEKL. The CDR3 spans 14 residues. The ends were cut back, 0 bases at V and 6 bases at J, with 11 bases in the middle. CDR3 loop: CASSQDLGSNGYTF. The DNA of the CDR3 is TGCGCCAGCAGCCAAGACCTAGGATCGAATGGCTACACCTTC.

The table lists this clone with a count of one. The V gene is TRBV27, the J gene TRBJ2-1; maybe TRBD1 (6 bases). The CDR3 is 18 residues long. The germline V and J ends were trimmed by 0 bases and 3 bases, with 18 bases remaining between them. The germline CDR1 and CDR2 sequences are MNHEY and SMNVEV (reference sequence). The CDR3 nucleotides read TGTGCCAGCAGTTTATCAGGACAGCCCGACAGATTCTACAATGAGCAGTTCTTC. Amino acid sequence: CASSLSGQPDRFYNEQFF.